A single sample gave rise to the 29 T cell receptor beta chains below, sequenced in a study of blood T cell repertoires in COVID-19. Sequenced by immunoSEQ multiplex PCR; TCRdb stores in-frame clones only, minus some. The repertoire holds under 200,000 clones, with about 80% as singletons. Material for sequencing was peripheral blood. Every receptor here comes from a human donor with acute or convalescent COVID-19. The donor label of this sample is uncertain.

The rearrangement links TRBV11-3 to TRBJ2-1; maybe TRBD2 (5 bases). V was trimmed by 1 base and J by 3 bases, leaving 10 bases between them. The germline CDR1 and CDR2 sequences are SGHNT and YENEEA. This CDR3 comprises 15 residues. CDR3 residues: CASSLAPAVYNEQFF. Here the CDR3 DNA reads TGTGCCAGCAGCTTAGCCCCAGCGGTCTACAATGAGCAGTTCTTC.

The V gene is TRBV5-1, the J gene TRBJ1-1; possibly TRBD1 for D (6 bases). V lost 4 bases to trimming and J lost 0 bases, with 16 bases between them. The CDR3 is 16 amino acids. Per the germline V gene, CDR1 is SGHRS and CDR2 is YFSETQ. The CDR3 loop is CASSLGQIAMNTEAFF. The CDR3 DNA reads TGCGCCAGCAGCCTAGGACAGATCGCTATGAACACTGAAGCTTTCTTT.

V is TRBV5-8 and J is TRBJ2-7, with 7 positions matching TRBD1. V shed 2 bases and J 2 bases; nucleotides not matched to a gene: 7. CDR3 length: 15 amino acids. CDR1 and CDR2 from the germline V gene are SGHTS and YDEGEE. This CDR3 is CASSLGTDHAYEQYF. CDR3 DNA: TGTGCCAGCAGCTTAGGGACAGACCATGCCTACGAGCAGTACTTC.

The chain couples TRBV9 to TRBJ2-1; the D is unclear. The ends were cut back, 1 base at V and 0 bases at J, with 11 bases in the middle. The germline CDR1 and CDR2 sequences are SGDLS and YYNGEE. The CDR3 spans 16 residues. CDR3 loop: CASSVPSGASYNEQFF. The CDR3 nucleotides read TGTGCCAGCAGCGTACCATCGGGTGCCTCCTACAATGAGCAGTTCTTC.

The genes are TRBV5-5 and TRBJ2-3; TRBD1 aligns across 8 bases. The CDR3 totals 16 residues. Germline CDR1 is SGHKS and CDR2 is YYEKEE (reference sequence). V was clipped by 0 bases and J by 1 base; unmatched bases: 4. CDR3 in amino acids: CASSLGTGKGTDTQYF. In nucleotides, the CDR3 is TGTGCCAGCAGCTTGGGGACAGGGAAAGGCACAGATACGCAGTATTTT. Full variable domain (missing parts from reference TRBV5-5 and TRBJ2-3): DAGVTQSPTHLIKTRGQQVTLRCSPISGHKSVSWYQQVLGQGPQFIFQYYEKEERGRGNFPDRFSARQFPNYSSELNVNALLLGDSALYLCASSLGTGKGTDTQYFGPGTRLTVL.

The chain carries TRBV7-3 and TRBJ2-1; TRBD2 matches at 13 bases. There are 16 residues in the CDR3. CDR1 is SGHTA, CDR2 FQGTGA, per germline. The ends lost 2 bases at V and 6 bases at J; junction bases unmatched: 4. In nucleotides, the CDR3 is TGTGCCAGCAGCTTACTAGGACTAGCGGGAGTCAATGAGCAGTTCTTC. It encodes CASSLLGLAGVNEQFF.

The chain is built from TRBV11-2 and TRBJ2-3, with unresolved D. This CDR3 contains 11 residues. V was cut by 8 bases and J by 6 bases, with 9 bases left in between. Germline V gives CDR1 SGHAT, CDR2 FQNNGV. The CDR3 loop is CASAYGDTQYF. The CDR3 DNA reads as TGTGCCAGCGCCTACGGGGATACGCAGTATTTT.

The CDR3 nucleotides read TGTGCCATCAGTGGCGGACAGGTAAATCGCTACGAGCAGTACTTC. This sequence encodes CAISGGQVNRYEQYF. V and J are TRBV10-3 and TRBJ2-7; 7 positions agree with TRBD1. V lost 4 bases, J lost 3 bases, and 9 bases stayed unmatched. Per germline, CDR1 ENHRY and CDR2 SYGVKD. The CDR3 is 15 amino acids.

This chain links TRBV11-2 with TRBJ1-2; TRBD1 agrees at 7 bases. CDR1 and CDR2 (germline): SGHAT, FQNNGV. J lost 1 base, V lost 1 base, and 9 bases had no gene match. The CDR3 covers 17 residues. The CDR3, as DNA: TGTGCCAGCAGCTTAGTGCCCGGGACAGCCCGTAACTATGGCTACACCTTC. This encodes CASSLVPGTARNYGYTF.

The chain employs TRBV5-1 and TRBJ1-2; perhaps TRBD1 as D (6 bases). The CDR3 loop spans 15 amino acids. Germline CDR1 SGHRS, CDR2 YFSETQ. With 0 bases removed from V and 0 bases from J, the gap between germline ends came to 9 bases. The CDR3, as DNA: TGCGCCAGCAGCTTGGGCCAGGGGCCTAACTATGGCTACACCTTC. Translated: CASSLGQGPNYGYTF.

The V gene is TRBV18, the J gene TRBJ1-2; possible D gene TRBD1, 5 bases. Germline V gene lookup returns CDR1 KGHSH and CDR2 LQKENI. Trimming stripped 0 bases from V and 4 bases from J, with 9 bases between. This CDR3 is 14 amino acids long. The CDR3 nucleotides are TGTGCCAGCTCACCACCGGAAGGGGCCTATGGCTACACCTTC. Protein sequence: CASSPPEGAYGYTF. The whole variable domain, remainder taken from reference TRBV18 and TRBJ1-2, is NAGVMQNPRHLVRRRGQEARLRCSPMKGHSHVYWYRQLPEEGLKFMVYLQKENIIDESGMPKERFSAEFPKEGPSILRIQQVVRGDSAAYFCASSPPEGAYGYTFGSGTRLTVV.

For the CDR3, the DNA is TGTGCCAGCACCCTAAGACCGGGACAGGACAATCAGCCCCAGCATTTT. As protein: CASTLRPGQDNQPQHF. The chain is built from TRBV2 and TRBJ1-5, with 8 bases that match TRBD1. Trimming took 7 bases from V and 3 from J; bases not matched to a gene: 11. This CDR3 contains 16 residues. CDR1 is SNHLY, CDR2 FYNNEI, per germline.

The CDR3 DNA is TGTGCCAGCTCACCAAGTAGTGAAATTCAGCCCCAGCATTTT. Residues: CASSPSSEIQPQHF. The genes are TRBV18 and TRBJ1-5; unclear D gene. The V and J ends lost 2 bases and 6 bases respectively, with 11 bases between them. Germline V gene sequence: CDR1 KGHSH, CDR2 LQKENI. CDR3 length: 14 amino acids.

A word on this clone: One end of the junction fails to match germline, which may point to a read error. In the same sample, other DNA sequences code for this CDR3. The J gene is TRBJ1-5, the V gene TRBV7-8, with 7 nucleotides matching TRBD1. The CDR3 spans 13 residues. Germline V lookup: CDR1 SGHVS, CDR2 FQNEAQ. DNA of the CDR3: TGCGCCAGCAGCGCAAGACAGGGCCAGCCCCAGCATTTT. Protein: CASSARQGQPQHF.

The rearrangement uses TRBV11-2 and TRBJ2-2; D uncertain. This CDR3 region has 14 residues. Germline-derived CDR1 and CDR2 are SGHAT and FQNNGV. The germline V and J ends were trimmed by 9 bases and 1 base, with 12 bases remaining between them. CDR3 DNA sequence: TGTGCCAGTTTGGATGCAGGGAACACCGGGGAGCTGTTTTTT. Protein: CASLDAGNTGELFF. The full variable domain, completed using reference TRBV11-2 and TRBJ2-2, is EAGVAQSPRYKIIEKRQSVAFWCNPISGHATLYWYQQILGQGPKLLIQFQNNGVVDDSQLPKDRFSAERLKGVDSTLKIQPAKLEDSAVYLCASLDAGNTGELFFGEGSRLTVL.

The chain couples TRBV5-1 to TRBJ2-5; 15 bases are a match to TRBD2. This CDR3 has 22 amino acids. J gave up 5 bases and V 3 bases, and 23 bases lay outside the gene matches. Looked up from germline, CDR1 is SGHRS and CDR2 is YFSETQ. The CDR3 sequence: CASSSYGLAGGPSKRPRETQYF. In DNA, the CDR3 is TGCGCCAGCAGCTCCTATGGACTAGCGGGGGGGCCTTCCAAGAGACCCCGGGAGACCCAGTACTTC. The whole variable domain, filled in from reference TRBV5-1 and TRBJ2-5, reads KAGVTQTPRYLIKTRGQQVTLSCSPISGHRSVSWYQQTPGQGLQFLFEYFSETQRNKGNFPGRFSGRQFSNSRSEMNVSTLELGDSALYLCASSSYGLAGGPSKRPRETQYFGPGTRLLVL.

The J gene is TRBJ2-2, the V gene TRBV11-2; TRBD2 aligns across 8 bases. The germline V gene encodes CDR1 SGHAT and CDR2 FQNNGV. The CDR3 sequence is 17 residues long. After removal of 0 bases from V and 4 bases from J, the junction contained 7 bases not matched to a gene. This CDR3 reads CASSLEPRLATTGELFF. CDR3 in DNA: TGTGCCAGCAGCTTAGAGCCGCGACTAGCGACCACCGGGGAGCTGTTTTTT.

The genes are TRBV6-5 and TRBJ2-1; TRBD1 aligns across 9 bases. This CDR3 spans 15 amino acids. J was trimmed by 7 bases and V by 5 bases; bases with no gene match: 9. In germline, CDR1 is MNHEY, CDR2 SVGAGI. In nucleotides, the CDR3 is TGTGCCAGCAGTCCCACCGGGACAGGGTTGAATGAGCAGTTCTTC. Translated, it gives CASSPTGTGLNEQFF.

The rearrangement joins TRBV30 to TRBJ1-1; possible D gene TRBD1, 5 bases. The germline V gene has CDR1 GTSNPN and CDR2 SVGIG (reference sequence). V lost 2 bases to trimming and J lost 1 base, with 11 bases between them. This CDR3 spans 14 amino acids. The CDR3 nucleotides are TGTGCCTGGAGTACCCAGGGCCGGAACACTGAAGCTTTCTTT. Translating gives CAWSTQGRNTEAFF.

A few counts support this clone. The chain is built from TRBV29-1 and TRBJ1-1; the match to TRBD1 covers 7 bases. The germline CDR1 and CDR2 sequences are SQVTM and ANQGSEA. The V segment lost 2 bases and the J segment 6 bases; nucleotides outside the gene matches: 3. This CDR3 spans 12 amino acids. CDR3 DNA sequence: TGCAGCGTTGAACGACAGGGCGCTGAAGCTTTCTTT. It specifies CSVERQGAEAFF.

V usage is TRBV9 and J usage is TRBJ2-1, with D perhaps TRBD1 (6 bases). Looked up from germline, CDR1 is SGDLS and CDR2 is YYNGEE. This CDR3 spans 15 amino acids. Trimming shortened V by 4 bases and J by 6 bases, and 17 bases separated the two germline ends. The CDR3 bases are TGTGCCAGCAGCACCCGGACAGAAAGGGGCAATGAGCAGTTCTTC. Protein product: CASSTRTERGNEQFF.

This rearrangement joins TRBV30 to TRBJ1-1, with D unresolved. Trimming left V 0 bases short and J 0 bases short, with 8 bases between. The CDR3 length is 14 residues. CDR1 and CDR2 from the germline V gene are GTSNPN and SVGIG (reference sequence). This chain's CDR3 is CAWSVRVLNTEAFF. CDR3 sequence (DNA): TGTGCCTGGAGTGTACGAGTACTGAACACTGAAGCTTTCTTT.

This clone was picked up a small number of times. The chain carries TRBV18 and TRBJ2-5; the D gene is possibly TRBD1 (6 bases). Trimming stripped 3 bases from V and 4 bases from J, with 15 bases between. The CDR3 totals 15 residues. In germline, CDR1 is KGHSH, CDR2 LQKENI. CDR3 bases: TGTGCCAGCTCACCTCAAGCCGGGACACTAGAGACCCAGTACTTC. Translation gives CASSPQAGTLETQYF.

The rearrangement links TRBV6-5 to TRBJ1-1, with D possibly being TRBD1 (5 bases). The CDR3 totals 16 residues. Germline CDR1 is MNHEY and CDR2 is SVGAGI. The V end lost 2 bases, the J end lost 6 bases, and 19 bases lay between the germline ends. CDR3: CASSYRAGRRKAEAFF. In nucleotides, the CDR3 is TGTGCCAGCAGTTACAGGGCAGGGAGGCGAAAGGCTGAAGCTTTCTTT.

The rearrangement links TRBV19 to TRBJ2-5; perhaps TRBD1 as D (6 bases). The V end lost 6 bases, the J end lost 1 base, and 12 bases lay between the germline ends. The germline V gene encodes CDR1 LNHDA and CDR2 SQIVND (reference sequence). The CDR3 loop spans 14 amino acids. This chain's CDR3 is CASSRMDSQETQYF. The CDR3 nucleotides read TGTGCCAGTAGCCGAATGGACAGCCAAGAGACCCAGTACTTC.

The genes are TRBV29-1 and TRBJ1-1; D remains unclear. The V gene lost 7 bases and the J gene lost 5 bases, with 20 bases spanning the gap. This CDR3 comprises 14 residues. Germline lookup yields CDR1 SQVTM and CDR2 ANQGSEA. This CDR3 reads CSAAPAVGFTEAFF. CDR3 nucleotides: TGCAGCGCCGCCCCGGCAGTGGGCTTTACTGAAGCTTTCTTT.

The V gene is TRBV2, the J gene TRBJ1-2; D is possibly TRBD1 (5 bases). This CDR3 comprises 13 residues. The V gene's germline CDR1 is SNHLY and CDR2 FYNNEI. V lost 1 base and J lost 7, with 10 bases in between. CDR3 in amino acids: CASSEGGVVGYTF. CDR3 nucleotides: TGTGCCAGCAGTGAAGGGGGGGTGGTTGGCTACACCTTC.

The chain carries TRBV7-2 and TRBJ2-1; 8 nucleotides align to TRBD2. The length of the CDR3 is 18 residues. CDR1 SGHTA and CDR2 FQGNSA come from the germline V gene. The V and J ends lost 2 bases and 2 bases, in that order; junction bases with no gene match: 11. CDR3 region: CASSLIWTGGAPYNEQFF. DNA for the CDR3: TGTGCCAGCAGCTTAATTTGGACCGGGGGGGCCCCCTACAATGAGCAGTTCTTC.

This clone was seen only a few times. The CDR3 DNA reads as TGTGCCAGCAGCTTAGAAAGCAAGAACACCGGGGAGCTGTTTTTT. It yields the protein CASSLESKNTGELFF. The chain carries TRBV7-9 and TRBJ2-2; D gene unclear. The length of the CDR3 is 15 residues. Trimming pared 1 base from V and 1 base from J, leaving 7 bases between. Germline V lookup: CDR1 SEHNR, CDR2 FQNEAQ (reference sequence).